This T cell receptor (beta chain) was observed in a study of Ad26.COV2.S vaccination and SARS-CoV-2 variants. Points from the study as a whole: Spike-specific responses of CD8+ and CD4+ T cells were reported to display substantial breadth after vaccination.

Per the germline V gene, CDR1 is MNHNY and CDR2 is SVGAGI (reference sequence). This CDR3 is built from 12 residues. V lost 7 bases to trimming and J lost 7 bases, with 8 bases between them. The sample's treatment: some 19 received Ad26.COV2.S at low or high dose, single or two shots; roughly five received placebo; per-sample allocation not given. On day 63 after the first injection, vaccine and placebo recipients gave samples. Produced via immunoSEQ multiplex PCR; TCRdb's table is partial and in-frame only. Of 350,000 to 450,000 clones detected, 80% to 90% appear once; the ten largest clones hold about 7.1%. About this clone: Its cognate antigen is unknown.

The starting material was peripheral blood, obtained in a trial of Ad26.COV2.S vaccine versus placebo. The origin of this receptor is a person between 18 and 65 years old who received the Ad26.COV2.S COVID-19 vaccine or a placebo. The V call is TRBV6-6, the J call TRBJ1-6; maybe TRBD1 (5 bases). CDR3 sequence (DNA): TGTGCCAGCATGGGGGGGAATTCACCCCTCCACTTT. The encoded protein is CASMGGNSPLHF.